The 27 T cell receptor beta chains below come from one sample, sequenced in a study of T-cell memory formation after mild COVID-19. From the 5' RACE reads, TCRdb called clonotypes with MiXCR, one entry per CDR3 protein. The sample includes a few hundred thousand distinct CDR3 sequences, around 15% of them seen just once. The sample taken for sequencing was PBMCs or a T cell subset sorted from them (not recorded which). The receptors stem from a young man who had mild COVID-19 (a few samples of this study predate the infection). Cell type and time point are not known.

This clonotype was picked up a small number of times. The CDR3 loop is CASSGGGGTDTQYF. For the CDR3, the DNA is TGCGCCAGCTCCGGGGGCGGGGGGACAGATACGCAGTATTTT. The V call is TRBV5-1, the J call TRBJ2-3; 8 bases align to TRBD2. The J segment lost 3 bases and the V segment lost 7 bases, leaving 7 bases of the junction unmatched. Looked up from germline, CDR1 is SGHRS and CDR2 is YFSETQ. The CDR3 sequence is 14 residues long.

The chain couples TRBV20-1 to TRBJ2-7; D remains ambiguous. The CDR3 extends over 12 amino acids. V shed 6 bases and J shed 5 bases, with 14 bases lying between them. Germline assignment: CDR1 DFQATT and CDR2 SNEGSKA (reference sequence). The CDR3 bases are TGCAGTGCGAGAAACTTTGGGGACGAGCAGTACTTC. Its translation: CSARNFGDEQYF.

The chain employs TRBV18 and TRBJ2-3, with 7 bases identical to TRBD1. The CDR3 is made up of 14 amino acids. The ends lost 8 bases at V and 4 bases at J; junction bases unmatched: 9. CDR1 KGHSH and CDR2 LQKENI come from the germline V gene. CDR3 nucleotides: TGTGCCAGCCGCCGGGACAGTGAGCCAGATACGCAGTATTTT. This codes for CASRRDSEPDTQYF.

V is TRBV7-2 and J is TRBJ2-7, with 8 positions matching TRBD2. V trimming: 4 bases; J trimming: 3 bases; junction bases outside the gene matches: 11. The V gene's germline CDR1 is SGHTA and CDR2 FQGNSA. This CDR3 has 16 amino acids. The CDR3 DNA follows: TGTGCCAGCAGCTACGGTCTGGCGGGGGGTTTCTACGAGCAGTACGTC. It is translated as CASSYGLAGGFYEQYV.

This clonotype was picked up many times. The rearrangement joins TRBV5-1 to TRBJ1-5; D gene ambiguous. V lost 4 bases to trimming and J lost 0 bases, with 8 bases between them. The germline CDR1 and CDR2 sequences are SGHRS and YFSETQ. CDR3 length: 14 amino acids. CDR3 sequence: CASSPGDSNQPQHF. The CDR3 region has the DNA TGCGCCAGCAGCCCGGGTGATAGCAATCAGCCCCAGCATTTT.

The CDR3 spells CASSLVDYQPQHF. The CDR3 coding sequence is TGTGCCAGCAGCTTAGTCGATTACCAGCCCCAGCATTTT. This chain connects TRBV7-8 to TRBJ1-5; D is ambiguous. Germline V gene data show CDR1 as SGHVS and CDR2 as FQNEAQ. The V gene lost 1 base and the J gene lost 7 bases, with 8 bases spanning the gap. The CDR3 is 13 residues long.

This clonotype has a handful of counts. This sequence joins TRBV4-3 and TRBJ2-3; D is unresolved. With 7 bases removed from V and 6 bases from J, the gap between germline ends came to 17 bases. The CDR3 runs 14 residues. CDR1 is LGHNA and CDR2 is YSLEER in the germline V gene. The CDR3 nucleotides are TGCGCCAGCATCGCAGCCTGCGAGATGGATACGCAGTATTTT. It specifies CASIAACEMDTQYF.

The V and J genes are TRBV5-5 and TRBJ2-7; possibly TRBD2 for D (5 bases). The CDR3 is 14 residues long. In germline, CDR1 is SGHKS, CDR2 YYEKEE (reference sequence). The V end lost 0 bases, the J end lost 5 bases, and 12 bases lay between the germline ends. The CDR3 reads CASSLAGLGNEQYF. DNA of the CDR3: TGTGCCAGCAGCTTGGCGGGGTTAGGGAACGAGCAGTACTTC. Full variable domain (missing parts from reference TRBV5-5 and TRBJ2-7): DAGVTQSPTHLIKTRGQQVTLRCSPISGHKSVSWYQQVLGQGPQFIFQYYEKEERGRGNFPDRFSARQFPNYSSELNVNALLLGDSALYLCASSLAGLGNEQYFGPGTRLTVT.

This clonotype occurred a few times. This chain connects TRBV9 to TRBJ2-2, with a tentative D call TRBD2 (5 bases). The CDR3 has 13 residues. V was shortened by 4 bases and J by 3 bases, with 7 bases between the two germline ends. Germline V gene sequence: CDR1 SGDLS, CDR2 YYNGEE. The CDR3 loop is CASSPSYTGELFF. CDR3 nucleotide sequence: TGTGCCAGCAGCCCTAGCTACACCGGGGAGCTGTTTTTT. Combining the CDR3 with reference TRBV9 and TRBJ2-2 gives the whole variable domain DSGVTQTPKHLITATGQRVTLRCSPRSGDLSVYWYQQSLDQGLQFLIQYYNGEERAKGNILERFSAQQFPDLHSELNLSSLELGDSALYFCASSPSYTGELFFGEGSRLTVL.

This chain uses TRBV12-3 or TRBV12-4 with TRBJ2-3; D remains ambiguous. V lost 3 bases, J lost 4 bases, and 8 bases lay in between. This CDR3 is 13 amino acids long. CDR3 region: CASSLLEADTQYF. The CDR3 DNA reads TGTGCCAGCAGTTTGTTAGAGGCAGATACGCAGTATTTT.

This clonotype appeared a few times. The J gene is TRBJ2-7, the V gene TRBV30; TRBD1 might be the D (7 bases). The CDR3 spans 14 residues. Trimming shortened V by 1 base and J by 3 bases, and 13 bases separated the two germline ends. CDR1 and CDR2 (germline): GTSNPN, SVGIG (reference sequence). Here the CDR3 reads CAWSGRQGGYEQYF. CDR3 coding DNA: TGTGCCTGGAGTGGGAGACAGGGAGGCTACGAGCAGTACTTC.

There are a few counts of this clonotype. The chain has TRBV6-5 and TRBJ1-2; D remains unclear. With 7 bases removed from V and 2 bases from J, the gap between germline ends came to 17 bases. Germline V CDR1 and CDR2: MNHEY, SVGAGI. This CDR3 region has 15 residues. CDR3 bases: TGTGCCAGCACACTGTCAATTACCCAAAACTATGGCTACACCTTC. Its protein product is CASTLSITQNYGYTF.

The CDR3 reads CASSQVQGNEQFF. The CDR3 DNA sequence: TGCGCCAGCAGCCAAGTACAGGGCAATGAGCAGTTCTTC. This chain uses TRBV4-1 with TRBJ2-1; a weak D match, TRBD1 (6 bases). Germline CDR1 reads MGHRA; CDR2 reads YSYEKL. V shed 1 base and J shed 6 bases, with 7 bases lying between them. This CDR3 has 13 residues.

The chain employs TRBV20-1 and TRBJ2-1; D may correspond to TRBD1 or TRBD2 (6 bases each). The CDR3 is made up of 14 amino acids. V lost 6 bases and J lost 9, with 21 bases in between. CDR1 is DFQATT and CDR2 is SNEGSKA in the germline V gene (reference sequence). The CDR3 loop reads CSAQRQDAGSEQFF. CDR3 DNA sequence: TGCAGTGCCCAACGACAGGACGCGGGGAGTGAGCAGTTCTTC.

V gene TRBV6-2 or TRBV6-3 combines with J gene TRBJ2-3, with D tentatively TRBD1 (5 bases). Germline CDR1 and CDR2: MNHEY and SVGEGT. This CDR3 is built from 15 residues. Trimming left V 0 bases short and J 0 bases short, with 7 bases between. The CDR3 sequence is CASSYSGQSTDTQYF. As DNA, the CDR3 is TGTGCCAGCAGTTACTCGGGGCAGAGCACAGATACGCAGTATTTT.

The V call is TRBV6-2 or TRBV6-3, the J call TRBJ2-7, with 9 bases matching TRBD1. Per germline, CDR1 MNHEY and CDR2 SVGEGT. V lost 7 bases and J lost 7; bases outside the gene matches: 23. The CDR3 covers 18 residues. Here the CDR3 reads CASTAGEKVPGQGKEQYV. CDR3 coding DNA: TGTGCCAGCACCGCCGGCGAGAAGGTACCGGGACAGGGAAAAGAGCAGTACGTC.

CDR3 sequence reads: CASSSSSGGGGRGSGNTIYF. The CDR3 bases are TGTGCCAGCAGCTCGAGTTCAGGGGGCGGCGGACGTGGCTCTGGAAACACCATATATTTT. The gene calls are TRBV7-9 and TRBJ1-3; TRBD1 matches 8 bases. The CDR3 is 20 residues long. Trimming cost V 4 bases and J 0 bases; bases outside gene matches: 17. Germline V CDR1 and CDR2: SEHNR, FQNEAQ (reference sequence).

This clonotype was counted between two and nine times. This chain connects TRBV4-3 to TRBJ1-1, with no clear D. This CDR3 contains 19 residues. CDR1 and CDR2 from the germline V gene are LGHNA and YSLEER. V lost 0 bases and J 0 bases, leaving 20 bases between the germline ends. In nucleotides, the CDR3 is TGCGCCAGCAGCCAAGATCTGCGCGGCTACCCGTCATTGAACACTGAAGCTTTCTTT. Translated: CASSQDLRGYPSLNTEAFF.

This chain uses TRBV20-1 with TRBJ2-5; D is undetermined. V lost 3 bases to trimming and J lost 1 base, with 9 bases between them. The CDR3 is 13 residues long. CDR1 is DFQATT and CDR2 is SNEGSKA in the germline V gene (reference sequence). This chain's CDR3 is CSASPVGQETQYF. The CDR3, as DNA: TGCAGTGCTAGCCCGGTAGGCCAAGAGACCCAGTACTTC.

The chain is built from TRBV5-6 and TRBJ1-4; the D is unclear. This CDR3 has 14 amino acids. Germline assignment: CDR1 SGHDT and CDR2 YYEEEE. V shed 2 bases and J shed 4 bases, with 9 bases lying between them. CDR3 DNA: TGTGCCAGCAGCTTAAGGACGGGTAATGAAAAACTGTTTTTT. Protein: CASSLRTGNEKLFF. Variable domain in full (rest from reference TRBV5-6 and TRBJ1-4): DAGVTQSPTHLIKTRGQQVTLRCSPKSGHDTVSWYQQALGQGPQFIFQYYEEEERQRGNFPDRFSGHQFPNYSSELNVNALLLGDSALYLCASSLRTGNEKLFFGSGTQLSVL.

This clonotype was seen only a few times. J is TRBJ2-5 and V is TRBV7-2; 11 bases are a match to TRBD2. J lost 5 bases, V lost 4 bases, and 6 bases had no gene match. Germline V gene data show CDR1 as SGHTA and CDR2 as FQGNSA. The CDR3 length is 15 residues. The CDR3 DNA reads TGTGCCAGCAGCTACGTAGCGGGGGGGGCGGAGACCCAGTACTTC. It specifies CASSYVAGGAETQYF.

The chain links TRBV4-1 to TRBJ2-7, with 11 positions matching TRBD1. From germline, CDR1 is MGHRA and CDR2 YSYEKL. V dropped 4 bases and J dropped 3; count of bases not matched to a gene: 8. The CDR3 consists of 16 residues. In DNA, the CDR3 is TGCGCCAGCAGCCTAAGCGGGACAGGGGGGAGCTACGAGCAGTACTTC. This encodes CASSLSGTGGSYEQYF.

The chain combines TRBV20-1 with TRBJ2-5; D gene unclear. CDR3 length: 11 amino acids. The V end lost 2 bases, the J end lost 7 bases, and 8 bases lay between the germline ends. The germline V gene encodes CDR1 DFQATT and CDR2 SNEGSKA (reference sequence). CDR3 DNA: TGCAGTGCTAGACCTTGGGGGACCCAGTACTTC. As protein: CSARPWGTQYF.

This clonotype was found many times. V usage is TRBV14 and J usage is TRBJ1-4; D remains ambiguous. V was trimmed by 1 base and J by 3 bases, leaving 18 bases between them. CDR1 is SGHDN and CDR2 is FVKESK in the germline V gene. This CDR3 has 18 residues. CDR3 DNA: TGTGCCAGCAGCCAAGGAGTTGGCAAGGGAATGGCTAATGAAAAACTGTTTTTT. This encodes CASSQGVGKGMANEKLFF.

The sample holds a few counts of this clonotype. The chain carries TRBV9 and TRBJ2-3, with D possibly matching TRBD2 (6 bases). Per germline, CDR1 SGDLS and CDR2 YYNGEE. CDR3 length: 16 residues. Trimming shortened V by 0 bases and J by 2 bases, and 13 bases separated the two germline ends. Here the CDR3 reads CASSVVPGDLTDTQYF. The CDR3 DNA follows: TGTGCCAGCAGCGTAGTCCCGGGGGACCTCACAGATACGCAGTATTTT.

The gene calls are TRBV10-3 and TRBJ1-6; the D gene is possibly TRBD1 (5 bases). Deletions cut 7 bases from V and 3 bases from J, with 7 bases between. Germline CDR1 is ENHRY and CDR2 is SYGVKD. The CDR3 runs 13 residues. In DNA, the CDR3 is TGTGCCATCACGGGGGACTATAATTCACCCCTCCACTTT. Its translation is CAITGDYNSPLHF.

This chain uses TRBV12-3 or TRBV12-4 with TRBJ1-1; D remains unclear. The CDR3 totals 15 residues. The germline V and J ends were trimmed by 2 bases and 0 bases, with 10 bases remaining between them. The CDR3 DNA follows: TGTGCCAGCAGTTTACTGTTCGGGGTGAACACTGAAGCTTTCTTT. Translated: CASSLLFGVNTEAFF.